The 16 T cell receptor beta chains listed next were all sequenced from one sample in a study of blood T cells in healthy people across ages. The second PCR ran 7 to 11 cycles with a sample-barcoded 5' primer and J-beta primers. One entry per CDR3 protein results from TCRdb running MiXCR on the 5' RACE reads. Among about 1.4 million distinct CDR3 sequences listed, 45% to 70% were seen once. Sequencing input: blood. These receptors were obtained from a man aged 18-30 years in good health.

This clonotype occurred a few times. V is TRBV6-5 and J is TRBJ2-5, with D possibly matching TRBD1 (5 bases). Germline V gene lookup returns CDR1 MNHEY and CDR2 SVGAGI. The ends were cut back, 2 bases at V and 4 bases at J, with 14 bases in the middle. This CDR3 has 15 amino acids. CDR3 residues: CASSYPPGNVETQYF. The CDR3 bases are TGTGCCAGCAGTTACCCTCCAGGGAACGTAGAGACCCAGTACTTC.

This chain joins TRBV29-1 and TRBJ2-1; tentative D call: TRBD1 (5 bases). The V gene lost 2 bases and the J gene lost 10 bases, with 18 bases spanning the gap. This CDR3 has 14 amino acids. Germline V CDR1 and CDR2: SQVTM, ANQGSEA. The CDR3 is CSVEPIGRVGEQFF. The DNA of the CDR3 is TGCAGCGTTGAACCTATTGGCAGGGTAGGAGAGCAGTTCTTC.

This clonotype was seen repeatedly, ten times or more. The genes are TRBV10-3 and TRBJ2-7; maybe TRBD1 (6 bases). The V end lost 8 bases, the J end lost 2 bases, and 13 bases lay between the germline ends. This CDR3 contains 13 residues. CDR1 is ENHRY, CDR2 SYGVKD, per germline. Written as DNA, the CDR3 is TGTGCCATCGGGGGCAACGGAGCCTACGAGCAGTACTTC. It is translated as CAIGGNGAYEQYF.

The chain links TRBV20-1 to TRBJ2-1; the D call may be TRBD1 or TRBD2 (5 bases each). Germline assignment: CDR1 DFQATT and CDR2 SNEGSKA (reference sequence). This CDR3 has 13 residues. Trimming left V 3 bases short and J 2 bases short, with 8 bases between. For the CDR3, the DNA is TGCAGTGCTAGCGGGGCCGCCTACAATGAGCAGTTCTTC. Its translation: CSASGAAYNEQFF.

CDR3 DNA: TGCAGCATTGTCACAGGGAACACTGAAGCTTTCTTT. Its translation is CSIVTGNTEAFF. The rearrangement links TRBV29-1 to TRBJ1-1, with D possibly being TRBD1 (5 bases). The CDR3 consists of 12 residues. Trimming removed 8 bases at V and 1 base at J, with 11 bases between. Looked up from germline, CDR1 is SQVTM and CDR2 is ANQGSEA.

This clonotype appeared a few times. The chain is built from TRBV6-1 and TRBJ1-2, with no clear D. V was trimmed by 1 base and J by 4 bases, leaving 10 bases between them. Looked up from germline, CDR1 is MNHNS and CDR2 is SASEGT. This CDR3 region has 14 residues. CDR3 sequence reads: CASSEGQNLYGYTF. The CDR3 nucleotides read TGTGCCAGCAGTGAAGGGCAGAACCTCTATGGCTACACCTTC.

The chain employs TRBV29-1 and TRBJ2-3; D gene uncertain. V was shortened by 4 bases and J by 3 bases, with 14 bases between the two germline ends. Germline loops: CDR1 SQVTM, CDR2 ANQGSEA. The length of the CDR3 is 14 residues. CDR3 in DNA: TGCAGCGTTGCCCTAAAGACACCAACAGATACGCAGTATTTT. Protein product: CSVALKTPTDTQYF.

The chain uses TRBV29-1 and TRBJ2-1; weak D call: TRBD1 (6 bases). The CDR3 spans 13 residues. Germline CDR1 is SQVTM and CDR2 is ANQGSEA. Trimming shortened V by 2 bases and J by 5 bases, and 10 bases separated the two germline ends. CDR3 DNA sequence: TGCAGCGTTGAACCCAGGGGCCACAATGAGCAGTTCTTC. Its protein product is CSVEPRGHNEQFF.

The rearrangement links TRBV5-1 to TRBJ2-5, with TRBD1 matching over 11 bases. The trim removed 3 bases at V and 11 bases at J, leaving 9 bases unmatched. CDR1 and CDR2 (germline): SGHRS, YFSETQ. This CDR3 has 14 amino acids. CDR3 residues: CASSSGQGADKQYF. The CDR3 DNA is TGCGCCAGCAGCTCAGGACAGGGGGCAGACAAGCAGTACTTC.

In this sample, this clonotype turned up a few times. The rearrangement uses TRBV20-1 and TRBJ2-1; no firm D call. V lost 8 bases, J lost 7 bases, and 3 bases lay in between. The CDR3 loop spans 8 amino acids. CDR1 DFQATT and CDR2 SNEGSKA come from the germline V gene (reference sequence). The DNA of the CDR3 is TGCAGTCTGAATGAGCAGTTCTTC. It translates to CSLNEQFF.

The rearrangement joins TRBV14 to TRBJ2-3; 9 bases line up with TRBD1. Germline V gene lookup returns CDR1 SGHDN and CDR2 FVKESK. CDR3 length: 16 residues. The ends lost 1 base at V and 4 bases at J; junction bases unmatched: 6. The DNA of the CDR3 is TGTGCCAGCAGCCAAGTCACAGGGGGCTACGCAGATACGCAGTATTTT. Amino acids: CASSQVTGGYADTQYF.

The genes are TRBV4-1 and TRBJ2-7, with 10 bases aligning to TRBD2. This CDR3 is 16 amino acids long. V lost 3 bases and J lost 7; bases outside the gene matches: 12. Germline V gene sequence: CDR1 MGHRA, CDR2 YSYEKL. CDR3 in DNA: TGCGCCAGCAGCCATAAAGCGGGGGGGGACTACAATGAGCAGTACTTC. It is translated as CASSHKAGGDYNEQYF.

This clonotype showed up just a few times. The gene calls are TRBV4-3 and TRBJ2-3; 10 bases map to TRBD2. This CDR3 region has 17 residues. V was clipped by 0 bases and J by 0 bases; unmatched bases: 3. Germline V CDR1 and CDR2: LGHNA, YSLEER. As DNA, the CDR3 is TGCGCCAGCAGCCAAGAGCTAGCGGGGGTGAGCACAGATACGCAGTATTTT. Protein sequence: CASSQELAGVSTDTQYF.

V is TRBV5-1 and J is TRBJ1-1; no firm D call. This CDR3 is 13 amino acids long. Between the trimmed V and J ends, which lost 4 bases and 3 bases, there was a span of 10 bases. Germline CDR1 reads SGHRS; CDR2 reads YFSETQ. Written as DNA, the CDR3 is TGCGCCAGCAGCCCCACTCGGGACACTGAAGCTTTCTTT. This sequence encodes CASSPTRDTEAFF. The whole variable domain, remainder taken from reference TRBV5-1 and TRBJ1-1, is KAGVTQTPRYLIKTRGQQVTLSCSPISGHRSVSWYQQTPGQGLQFLFEYFSETQRNKGNFPGRFSGRQFSNSRSEMNVSTLELGDSALYLCASSPTRDTEAFFGQGTRLTVV.

This rearrangement joins TRBV7-8 to TRBJ2-7, with 8 bases that match TRBD2. The J call is uncertain, as TRBJ2-5 better fits the DNA end. This CDR3 spans 18 amino acids. Germline-derived CDR1 and CDR2 are SGHVS and FQNEAQ. Here the CDR3 DNA reads TGTGCCAGCAGATTGGGACTTCGGACTAGCCGTAGGCTAGAGACCCAGTACTTC. It yields the protein CASRLGLRTSRRLETQYF.

The V call is TRBV4-1, the J call TRBJ2-4; 7 nucleotides align to TRBD2. CDR1 MGHRA and CDR2 YSYEKL come from the germline V gene. The CDR3 covers 17 residues. V lost 0 bases and J lost 5; bases outside the gene matches: 10. DNA for the CDR3: TGCGCCAGCAGCCAAGATCGTCCGGGAGGACGTGAAAACATTCAGTACTTC. The encoded protein is CASSQDRPGGRENIQYF.